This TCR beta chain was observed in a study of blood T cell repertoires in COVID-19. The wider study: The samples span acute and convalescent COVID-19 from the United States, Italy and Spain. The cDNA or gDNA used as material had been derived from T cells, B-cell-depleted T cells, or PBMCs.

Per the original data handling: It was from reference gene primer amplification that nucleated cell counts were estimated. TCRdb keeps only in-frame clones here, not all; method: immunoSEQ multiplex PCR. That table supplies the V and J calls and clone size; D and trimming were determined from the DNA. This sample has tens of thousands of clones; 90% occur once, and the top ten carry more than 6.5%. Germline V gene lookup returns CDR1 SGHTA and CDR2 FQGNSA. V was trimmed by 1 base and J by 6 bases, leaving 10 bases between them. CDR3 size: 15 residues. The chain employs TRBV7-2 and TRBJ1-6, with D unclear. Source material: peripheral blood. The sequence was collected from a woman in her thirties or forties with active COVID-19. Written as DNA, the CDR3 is TGTGCCAGCAGCTTAGGACGGGTCTTTAATTCACCCCTCCACTTT. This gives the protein CASSLGRVFNSPLHF.